Listed below are T cell receptor beta chains from one sample, sequenced in a study of CD8+CD57+ T cells in acquired aplastic anemia. TCRdb fed the reads into MiXCR, producing one record per CDR3 protein. The data show hundreds of thousands of distinct CDR3 sequences, with roughly three fifths seen just once and roughly 8% held by the top ten. Sample: sorted CD4+, CD8+, or CD8+CD57+ T cells (not recorded which) from PBMCs. The receptors shown here come from a human donor with severe aplastic anemia or a healthy control (not recorded which). The CDR3 runs from the conserved cysteine through the conserved F or W.

V	J	CDR3
TRBV12-5	TRBJ2-2	CASGLGVVGELFF
TRBV12-3/TRBV12-4	TRBJ2-3	CAISEGTSRADTQYF
TRBV29-1	TRBJ2-5	CSVAGEGETQYF
TRBV7-9	TRBJ1-1	CASSLALGGDSYNEAFF
TRBV7-2	TRBJ1-5	CASSNGQGRVQPQHF
TRBV11-2	TRBJ1-1	CASSRWLPDRGTNTEAFF
TRBV2	TRBJ1-4	CASSDGGAPTNEKLFF
TRBV10-3	TRBJ2-6	CAISDREWSGANVLTF
TRBV12-3/TRBV12-4	TRBJ2-1	CASSPFTSGGSSYNEQFF
TRBV20-1	TRBJ1-2	CSAILDIYGYTF
TRBV10-3	TRBJ2-7	CAIQTASYEQYF
TRBV10-3	TRBJ2-7	CAIRNREGYEQYF
TRBV10-3	TRBJ2-3	CAIRTGSGDTQYF
TRBV10-3	TRBJ2-7	CAVSVQRGGYYEQCF
TRBV24-1	TRBJ2-1	CATSESGGYYNEQFF
TRBV10-3	TRBJ1-6	CAISESLSRVSYNSPLHF
TRBV9	TRBJ2-6	CASSVEGTGANVLTF
TRBV9	TRBJ1-6	CASSQAPGTGSPLHF
TRBV10-3	TRBJ2-5	CAIRATGGWETQYF
TRBV10-1	TRBJ2-7	CASSEADEVQPKQQYF
TRBV9	TRBJ1-1	CASSVVRTGGTEAFF
TRBV20-1	TRBJ1-4	CSAKDRGEEKLFF
TRBV7-2	TRBJ1-5	CASSWTQGQPQHF
TRBV20-1	TRBJ2-1	CSARRLAGGTYNEQRF
TRBV7-2	TRBJ1-6	CASSTRQGGNSPLHF
TRBV7-4	TRBJ1-6	CASSGQINSHLHF
TRBV7-9	TRBJ1-1	CASSLAVPGQPNTEAFF
TRBV12-3/TRBV12-4	TRBJ2-7	CASSLGRGQYF
TRBV7-8	TRBJ2-5	CASRLTGGQETQYF
TRBV29-1	TRBJ1-4	CSVPGTGVEKLFF
TRBV7-2	TRBJ1-2	CASSVVVGTGWSGYTF
TRBV2	TRBJ1-2	CASPSPPNYGYTF
TRBV2	TRBJ2-7	CASIRQDGSYEQYF
TRBV4-1	TRBJ2-7	CASSQEPGAYEQYF
TRBV2	TRBJ2-1	CASDSGGEDNEQFF
TRBV29-1	TRBJ2-5	CSSKTRTGVETQYF
TRBV7-8	TRBJ1-4	CARGGINEKLFF
TRBV2	TRBJ1-1	CASSEGASNTEAFF
TRBV2	TRBJ2-7	CASSENGGASYEQYF
TRBV14	TRBJ2-7	CASSPLLAGGQNEQYF
TRBV6-6	TRBJ2-2	CASSYSFGGGAPSGGGELFF
TRBV24-1	TRBJ2-3	CATSVSGADTQYF
TRBV5-5	TRBJ1-5	CASSLAAGAPFFNQPQHF
TRBV20-1	TRBJ2-2	CSGTSGGAGELFF
TRBV24-1	TRBJ2-1	CATSDGGTSYNEQFF